This T cell receptor (beta chain) is from a study of PD-1 blockade in classical Hodgkin lymphoma. Brentuximab vedotin exposure varied among the patients, all of whom had relapsed after autologous stem cell transplantation. Here immunoSEQ multiplex PCR was the method, and the copy in TCRdb shows in-frame clones only, minus some. The profile shows tens of thousands of clones, about 91% of them singletons. The length of the CDR3 is 14 residues. V dropped 2 bases and J dropped 0 bases, with 8 bases sitting between them. Per the germline V gene, CDR1 is LNHDA and CDR2 is SQIVND (reference sequence). Notes on this clone: The antigen remains unidentified.

Study conclusions and caveats: TCR diversity in CD4+, not CD8+, cells rose significantly by C4D1.

This sequence joins TRBV19 and TRBJ2-7; D is uncertain. The receptor was isolated from a human donor with classical Hodgkin lymphoma. The sample here was peripheral blood mononuclear cells (PBMCs), taken at baseline. CDR3 amino acids: CASSIMADSYEQYF. CDR3 bases: TGTGCCAGTAGTATAATGGCAGACTCCTACGAGCAGTACTTC.